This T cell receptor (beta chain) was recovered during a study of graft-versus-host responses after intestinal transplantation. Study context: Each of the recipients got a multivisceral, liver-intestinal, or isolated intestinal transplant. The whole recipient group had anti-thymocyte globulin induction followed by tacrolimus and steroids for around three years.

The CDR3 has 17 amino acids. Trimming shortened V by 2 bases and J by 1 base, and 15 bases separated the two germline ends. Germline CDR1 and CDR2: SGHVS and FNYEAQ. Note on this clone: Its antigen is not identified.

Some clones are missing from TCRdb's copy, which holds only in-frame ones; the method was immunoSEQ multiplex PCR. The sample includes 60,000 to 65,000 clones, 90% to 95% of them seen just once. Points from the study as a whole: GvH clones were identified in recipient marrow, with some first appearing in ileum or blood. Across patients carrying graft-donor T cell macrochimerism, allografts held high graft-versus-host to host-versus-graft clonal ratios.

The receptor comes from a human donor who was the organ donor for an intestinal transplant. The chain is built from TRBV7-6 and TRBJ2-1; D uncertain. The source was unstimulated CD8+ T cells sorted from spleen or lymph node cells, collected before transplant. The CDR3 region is CASSLRGITNSYNEQFF. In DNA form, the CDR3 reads TGTGCCAGCAGCTTACGTGGCATCACGAATTCCTACAATGAGCAGTTCTTC.